The next 30 T cell receptor beta chains were all read from a single sample in a study of regulatory T cells in long-lasting Graves disease (dated by TCRdb to the early 2020s). According to the study, the label for this sample's time point signals: newly diagnosed GD, antithyroid drugs for less than 3 months. For both TCR sequencing and RNA sequencing, RNA was extracted from PBMCs using TRIzol. Library preparation was by multiplex PCR. Sequencing was carried out with an Illumina HiSeq 4000. iRepertoire HTBI primers and Arm-PCR amplification of CDR3 regions were used to construct TCR beta libraries. TCRdb redid the processing of the public reads, applying fastp at Q25 and MiXCR, and retained in-frame beta chains. Rows are unified per CDR3 protein, each entry keeping the most common DNA and genes. The sample data list 400,000 to 500,000 distinct CDR3 sequences, and about 15% of these were observed just once. About 10% of the sample rests with the top ten.

These records were also assigned to another study, of T cells in Graves' hyperthyroidism and ophthalmopathy.

Specimen: peripheral blood mononuclear cells (PBMCs), collected at new diagnosis, from a patient treated with antithyroid drugs. The receptors come from a young woman with Graves disease. Donor details come from another sample of the same person, matched by shared clones.

This clonotype has more than one count but fewer than ten. The gene calls are TRBV19 and TRBJ1-5; D unclear. Trimming removed 3 bases at V and 5 bases at J, with 8 bases between. CDR3 size: 13 residues. Germline loops: CDR1 LNHDA, CDR2 SQIVND (reference sequence). The CDR3 reads CASSIQAHQPQHF. The CDR3 DNA follows: TGTGCCAGTAGTATCCAGGCCCATCAGCCCCAGCATTTT.

This clonotype was seen at least ten times. The rearrangement joins TRBV20-1 to TRBJ1-1; tentatively, D is TRBD1 (6 bases). The CDR3 consists of 12 residues. V was shortened by 3 bases and J by 5 bases, with 10 bases between the two germline ends. CDR1 is DFQATT and CDR2 is SNEGSKA in the germline V gene (reference sequence). The CDR3 spells CSASRGGTEAFF. The CDR3 region has the DNA TGCAGTGCTAGCAGAGGGGGAACTGAAGCTTTCTTT.

There are many counts of this clonotype. J is TRBJ1-1 and V is TRBV5-6; no firm D call. Trimming stripped 3 bases from V and 0 bases from J, with 12 bases between. This CDR3 has 15 residues. Germline-derived CDR1 and CDR2 are SGHDT and YYEEEE. This chain's CDR3 is CASSSPDGMNTEAFF. CDR3 sequence (DNA): TGTGCCAGCAGCTCTCCTGACGGCATGAACACTGAAGCTTTCTTT.

At least ten counts were recorded for this clonotype. The V call is TRBV20-1, the J call TRBJ2-3, with a possible D match to TRBD2 (6 bases). The CDR3 runs to 16 residues. Germline CDR1 reads DFQATT; CDR2 reads SNEGSKA (reference sequence). V shed 3 bases and J shed 6 bases, with 22 bases lying between them. The CDR3 bases are TGCAGTGCTAGTGGCTTGACCCCGCTAGGAGGGGATACGCAGTATTTT. Residues: CSASGLTPLGGDTQYF.

There are many counts of this clonotype. The chain uses TRBV28 and TRBJ2-3; the D is unclear. There are 14 residues in the CDR3. Germline CDR1 MDHEN, CDR2 SYDVKM. The CDR3 is CAVKVEYSTDTQYF. CDR3 nucleotide sequence: TGTGCAGTGAAGGTGGAGTATAGCACAGATACGCAGTATTTT.

V and J are TRBV7-9 and TRBJ2-5; 8 bases map to TRBD2. The length of the CDR3 is 19 residues. V lost 4 bases to trimming and J lost 4 bases; unmatched junction nucleotides: 20. Germline values: CDR1 SEHNR, CDR2 FQNEAQ (reference sequence). Written as DNA, the CDR3 is TGTGCCAGCAGCTCTCAAGGGGCTGCGAGCGGGAGAGAGGGAGAGACCCAGTACTTC. Translated: CASSSQGAASGREGETQYF.

This clonotype was observed many times. The chain joins TRBV5-1 to TRBJ2-1; 7 bases agree with TRBD2. The CDR3 has 13 amino acids. The V gene's germline CDR1 is SGHRS and CDR2 YFSETQ. V trimming: 4 bases; J trimming: 10 bases; junction bases outside the gene matches: 8. CDR3 nucleotides: TGCGCCAGCAGCATCGGGGCGGGAGTAGAGCAGTTCTTC. Encoded protein: CASSIGAGVEQFF.

This clonotype was seen many times. The chain has TRBV14 and TRBJ1-1; D may be TRBD1 (5 bases). The CDR3 is 15 residues long. Trimming pared 5 bases from V and 1 base from J, leaving 14 bases between. Per germline, CDR1 SGHDN and CDR2 FVKESK. The CDR3 DNA is TGTGCCAGCAGCTCCCGACAGACACCGAACACTGAAGCTTTCTTT. Its protein product is CASSSRQTPNTEAFF.

This clonotype has at least ten counts. The chain employs TRBV7-9 and TRBJ2-2; 7 bases match TRBD2. The CDR3 runs 18 residues. After removal of 0 bases from V and 0 bases from J, the junction contained 7 bases not matched to a gene. Germline assignment: CDR1 SEHNR and CDR2 FQNEAQ (reference sequence). The CDR3 region is CASSLAATSTANTGELFF. The DNA for the CDR3 is TGTGCCAGCAGCTTAGCGGCGACTAGCACTGCGAACACCGGGGAGCTGTTTTTT.

J is TRBJ2-6 and V is TRBV19; no clear D. There are 19 residues in the CDR3. CDR1 is LNHDA, CDR2 SQIVND, per germline (reference sequence). Trimming shortened V by 2 bases and J by 1 base, and 18 bases separated the two germline ends. The CDR3 nucleotides are TGTGCCAGTAGTATATTAAAGAGCAGTGCCTTTTCTGGGGCCAACGTCCTGACTTTC. Protein product: CASSILKSSAFSGANVLTF.

This clonotype was observed many times. The genes are TRBV27 and TRBJ2-1; D is ambiguous. Germline CDR1 is MNHEY and CDR2 is SMNVEV (reference sequence). The CDR3 runs to 16 residues. The V end was cut by 6 bases, the J end by 4 bases, with 19 bases between. For the CDR3, the DNA is TGTGCCAGCAGGGGTGGTTTCGGTGTATCTTACAATGAGCAGTTCTTC. Translation: CASRGGFGVSYNEQFF.

This clonotype was seen repeatedly, ten times or more. The chain links TRBV11-2 to TRBJ1-1; the D is unclear. This CDR3 comprises 16 residues. Trimming removed 0 bases from V and 5 bases from J, with 16 bases in between. Germline V CDR1 and CDR2: SGHAT, FQNNGV. The CDR3 region has the DNA TGTGCCAGCAGCTTAGATACTTCGGTGGTGGGGACTGAAGCTTTCTTT. This gives the protein CASSLDTSVVGTEAFF.

This clonotype was detected a few times. One end of the junction fails to match germline, which may point to a read error. This rearrangement joins TRBV20-1 to TRBJ1-5, with TRBD1 as a possible D gene (6 bases). This CDR3 has 14 amino acids. Germline CDR1 DFQATT, CDR2 SNEGSKA (reference sequence). DNA for the CDR3: TGTAGTGCGTTTCGACAGGCGCCGGGTCAGCCCCAGCATTTT. Protein sequence: CSAFRQAPGQPQHF.

This clonotype turned up a few times. With a much larger clone just one base away, this may be a read error. Because the CDR3 is missing its conserved closing phenylalanine or tryptophan, this is likely a read error. The V and J genes are TRBV12-3 or TRBV12-4 and TRBJ2-7; 8 bases match TRBD1. Unmatched junction bases numbered 6, after V lost 6 bases and J lost 2 bases. CDR3 length: 14 amino acids. CDR3 region: CASRVTGATYEQYL. For the CDR3, the DNA is TGTGCCAGCAGGGTGACAGGGGCGACCTACGAGCAGTACCTC.

This clonotype was detected ten times or more. The chain uses TRBV20-1 and TRBJ2-7; a possible D gene is TRBD2 (6 bases). Trimming removed 0 bases at V and 4 bases at J, with 13 bases between. The CDR3 contains 14 residues. The V gene's germline CDR1 is DFQATT and CDR2 SNEGSKA (reference sequence). In DNA, the CDR3 is TGCAGTGCTAGAGATCAGGAGGGGTGGTACGAGCAGTACTTC. Amino acids: CSARDQEGWYEQYF.

This clonotype came up many times. The rearrangement links TRBV7-8 to TRBJ2-1; the D is unclear. Germline V gives CDR1 SGHVS, CDR2 FQNEAQ. The CDR3 length is 13 residues. Deletions cut 5 bases from V and 2 bases from J, with 7 bases between. The CDR3 loop reads CASSPYPYNEQFF. CDR3 coding DNA: TGTGCCAGCAGCCCGTATCCCTACAATGAGCAGTTCTTC.

Ten or more counts support this clonotype. This chain joins TRBV5-1 and TRBJ2-1, with 9 positions matching TRBD2. CDR3 length: 15 amino acids. V trimming: 8 bases; J trimming: 6 bases; junction bases outside the gene matches: 12. Germline V gives CDR1 SGHRS, CDR2 YFSETQ. The chain's CDR3 is CASRGAGGLVNEQFF. The CDR3 region has the DNA TGCGCCAGTCGAGGGGCGGGAGGGTTGGTCAATGAGCAGTTCTTC. Full variable domain (rest looked up from reference TRBV5-1 and TRBJ2-1): KAGVTQTPRYLIKTRGQQVTLSCSPISGHRSVSWYQQTPGQGLQFLFEYFSETQRNKGNFPGRFSGRQFSNSRSEMNVSTLELGDSALYLCASRGAGGLVNEQFFGPGTRLTVL.

V gene TRBV20-1 combines with J gene TRBJ2-1, with TRBD1 identical over 9 bases. V shed 2 bases, J shed 8 bases, and the junction held 10 bases outside the gene matches. This CDR3 contains 15 residues. CDR1 is DFQATT and CDR2 is SNEGSKA in the germline V gene (reference sequence). The CDR3 DNA reads TGCAGTGCTAGATACCCGGGACAGGGCCAATATGAGCAGTTCTTC. Protein: CSARYPGQGQYEQFF.

This clonotype has only a few counts. The V call is TRBV7-2, the J call TRBJ2-3; TRBD1 agrees at 7 bases. The CDR3 runs 16 residues. Germline CDR1 and CDR2: SGHTA and FQGNSA. Losses at the gene ends were 6 bases for V and 4 bases for J; bases not matched to a gene: 13. The CDR3 DNA is TGTGCCAGCAGTCGGACAGGCAACCAGGGGTCAGATACGCAGTATTTT. Amino acids: CASSRTGNQGSDTQYF.

In its sample, this clonotype was seen many times. The V call is TRBV6-2 or TRBV6-3, the J call TRBJ2-1, with D maybe TRBD2 (5 bases). CDR1 MNHEY and CDR2 SVGEGT come from the germline V gene. With 2 bases removed from V and 3 bases from J, the gap between germline ends came to 5 bases. CDR3 length equals 13 residues. CDR3 residues: CASSYRGYNEQFF. In DNA form, the CDR3 reads TGTGCCAGCAGTTACCGGGGCTACAATGAGCAGTTCTTC.

This clonotype was recorded at least ten times. The chain links TRBV12-3 or TRBV12-4 to TRBJ1-5; unclear D gene. Trimming shortened V by 3 bases and J by 1 base, and 10 bases separated the two germline ends. The CDR3 runs to 15 residues. The CDR3 sequence is CASSFYLRSNQPQHF. CDR3 bases: TGTGCCAGCAGTTTTTACCTTAGGAGCAATCAGCCCCAGCATTTT.

This clonotype has a count of ten or more. The rearrangement links TRBV28 to TRBJ2-1; the D is unclear. The ends were cut back, 3 bases at V and 1 base at J, with 10 bases in the middle. CDR1 and CDR2 (germline): MDHEN, SYDVKM. The CDR3 contains 15 residues. CDR3 in amino acids: CASSFSEDSYNEQFF. CDR3 sequence (DNA): TGTGCCAGCAGTTTTTCAGAAGATTCCTACAATGAGCAGTTCTTC.

This clonotype was found a few times. The rearrangement uses TRBV19 and TRBJ2-1; 10 nucleotides line up with TRBD2. Germline-derived CDR1 and CDR2 are LNHDA and SQIVND (reference sequence). The CDR3 extends over 16 amino acids. V was pared by 6 bases and J by 5 bases, with 10 bases of the junction left unmatched. The CDR3 loop is CASSRALAGIHNEQFF. The CDR3 nucleotides read TGTGCCAGTAGCCGGGCACTAGCGGGAATCCACAATGAGCAGTTCTTC. The full variable domain, rest sourced from reference TRBV19 and TRBJ2-1, is DGGITQSPKYLFRKEGQNVTLSCEQNLNHDAMYWYRQDPGQGLRLIYYSQIVNDFQKGDIAEGYSVSREKKESFPLTVTSAQKNPTAFYLCASSRALAGIHNEQFFGPGTRLTVL.

Ten or more counts support this clonotype. CDR3 residues: CASRITLGGPGSEQYF. For the CDR3, the DNA is TGTGCCAGCAGGATAACCTTGGGGGGCCCGGGATCCGAGCAGTACTTC. This chain links TRBV7-9 with TRBJ2-7; D could derive from TRBD1 or TRBD2 (6 bases each). This CDR3 comprises 16 residues. V was pared by 6 bases and J by 6 bases, with 24 bases between. Per germline, CDR1 SEHNR and CDR2 FQNEAQ (reference sequence).

This chain links TRBV20-1 with TRBJ2-2; no clear D. The V gene lost 0 bases and the J gene lost 0 bases, with 20 bases spanning the gap. The CDR3 totals 19 residues. CDR1 is DFQATT and CDR2 is SNEGSKA in the germline V gene (reference sequence). CDR3 DNA: TGCAGTGCTAGAGAATACTTCCCCGGCGCTGGGGCGAACACCGGGGAGCTGTTTTTT. It yields the protein CSAREYFPGAGANTGELFF.

This clonotype was observed many times. The CDR3 region has the DNA TGTGCCAGCTCACCCCCGGGCTCCGAAAGCGGCTACACCTTC. Its protein product is CASSPPGSESGYTF. The rearrangement joins TRBV18 to TRBJ1-2; D unclear. Germline CDR1 reads KGHSH; CDR2 reads LQKENI. V was trimmed by 3 bases and J by 8 bases, leaving 16 bases between them. This CDR3 comprises 14 residues.

This clonotype showed up many times. The rearrangement links TRBV12-3 or TRBV12-4 to TRBJ1-5; D gene uncertain. Trimming shortened V by 4 bases and J by 0 bases, and 7 bases separated the two germline ends. This CDR3 is built from 14 residues. CDR3 DNA sequence: TGTGCCAGCAGTTATCAGGCTAGCAATCAGCCCCAGCATTTT. Encoded protein: CASSYQASNQPQHF.

This clonotype was recorded many times. DNA for the CDR3: TGTGCCAGCGGTCAGCGTTATGGCTACACCTTC. Its protein product is CASGQRYGYTF. The gene calls are TRBV28 and TRBJ1-2; D call uncertain. Between the trimmed V and J ends, which lost 8 bases and 5 bases, there was a span of 9 bases. This CDR3 is built from 11 residues. Germline CDR1 and CDR2: MDHEN and SYDVKM.

In this sample, this clonotype turned up many times. The chain couples TRBV6-2 or TRBV6-3 to TRBJ1-3; D remains unclear. Germline CDR1 MNHEY, CDR2 SVGEGT. V lost 8 bases and J lost 2, with 10 bases in between. The CDR3 length is 13 residues. CDR3 residues: CASRKTPGNTIYF. DNA of the CDR3: TGTGCCAGCCGTAAGACTCCTGGAAACACCATATATTTT.

This clonotype was seen ten or more times. This chain uses TRBV30 with TRBJ1-2, with D tentatively TRBD1 (6 bases). The CDR3 extends over 11 amino acids. Germline-derived CDR1 and CDR2 are GTSNPN and SVGIG (reference sequence). Trimming stripped 1 base from V and 8 bases from J, with 8 bases between. This chain's CDR3 is CAWSGQGGYTF. The CDR3 DNA reads as TGTGCCTGGAGTGGGCAGGGGGGCTACACCTTC.